These 15 T cell receptor beta chains originate from one sample sequenced in a study of blood T cell repertoires in COVID-19. Generated by immunoSEQ multiplex PCR, the TCRdb table keeps only in-frame clones and is missing some. The table includes roughly 250,000 clones, more than 85% detected once. The sample comprised peripheral blood. Receptors were obtained from a man younger than 40 with acute or convalescent COVID-19.

This chain joins TRBV5-1 and TRBJ1-4; no firm D call. V gave up 5 bases and J gave up 7 bases, with 18 bases separating them. The CDR3 is 15 residues long. CDR1 and CDR2 from the germline V gene are SGHRS and YFSETQ. For the CDR3, the DNA is TGCGCCAGCAGTCTGGGGAGTGGGGTCGGTGAAAAACTGTTTTTT. It codes for CASSLGSGVGEKLFF. Supplemented by reference TRBV5-1 and TRBJ1-4, the full variable domain reads KAGVTQTPRYLIKTRGQQVTLSCSPISGHRSVSWYQQTPGQGLQFLFEYFSETQRNKGNFPGRFSGRQFSNSRSEMNVSTLELGDSALYLCASSLGSGVGEKLFFGSGTQLSVL.

This clone came up once. This chain joins TRBV7-3 and TRBJ1-1; no firm D call. V was clipped by 2 bases and J by 3 bases, with 7 bases between them. The CDR3 covers 13 residues. CDR1 is SGHTA, CDR2 FQGTGA, per germline. The CDR3 DNA reads TGTGCCAGCAGCTTATTTCAGGACACTGAAGCTTTCTTT. It yields the protein CASSLFQDTEAFF.

The count of this clone is one. The gene calls are TRBV29-1 and TRBJ1-1; 10 bases match TRBD1. The J segment lost 7 bases and the V segment lost 7 bases, leaving 6 bases of the junction unmatched. CDR1 and CDR2 (germline): SQVTM, ANQGSEA. The CDR3 length is 12 residues. The DNA of the CDR3 is TGCAGCGCCTGGGACAGGGGATTTGAAGCTTTCTTT. Translated: CSAWDRGFEAFF. Full variable domain (missing parts from reference TRBV29-1 and TRBJ1-1): SAVISQKPSRDICQRGTSLTIQCQVDSQVTMMFWYRQQPGQSLTLIATANQGSEATYESGFVIDKFPISRPNLTFSTLTVSNMSPEDSSIYLCSAWDRGFEAFFGQGTRLTVV.

The chain couples TRBV13 to TRBJ2-2; 10 bases match TRBD2. This CDR3 region has 15 residues. Germline CDR1 PRHDT, CDR2 FYEKMQ (reference sequence). V trimming: 4 bases; J trimming: 5 bases; junction bases outside the gene matches: 4. CDR3 region: CASSSGTSATGELFF. CDR3 coding DNA: TGTGCCAGCAGCTCCGGGACTAGCGCGACCGGGGAGCTGTTTTTT.

The rearrangement joins TRBV12-3 or TRBV12-4 to TRBJ1-1; tentatively, D is TRBD1 (5 bases). V lost 9 bases and J 4 bases, leaving 9 bases between the germline ends. There are 11 residues in the CDR3. The CDR3 here is CASTGFTEAFF. CDR3 nucleotide sequence: TGTGCCAGTACAGGATTCACTGAAGCTTTCTTT.

CDR3 amino acids: CASSLFTGYYEQYF. DNA of the CDR3: TGTGCCAGCAGCCTATTTACCGGGTACTACGAGCAGTACTTC. The chain joins TRBV5-6 to TRBJ2-7; D unresolved. V lost 4 bases, J lost 3 bases, and 14 bases lay in between. CDR1 and CDR2 from the germline V gene are SGHDT and YYEEEE. The CDR3 covers 14 residues. The variable domain in full, with the rest retrieved from reference TRBV5-6 and TRBJ2-7, is DAGVTQSPTHLIKTRGQQVTLRCSPKSGHDTVSWYQQALGQGPQFIFQYYEEEERQRGNFPDRFSGHQFPNYSSELNVNALLLGDSALYLCASSLFTGYYEQYFGPGTRLTVT.

This chain links TRBV7-6 with TRBJ1-1; no reliable D call. Trimming removed 3 bases at V and 3 bases at J, with 8 bases between. The CDR3 runs 13 residues. The germline V gene encodes CDR1 SGHVS and CDR2 FNYEAQ. Here the CDR3 DNA reads TGTGCCAGCAGCTTTGGGCCCTACACTGAAGCTTTCTTT. Translation gives CASSFGPYTEAFF.

This clone was seen once. V usage is TRBV5-4 and J usage is TRBJ1-2; TRBD1 matches 7 bases. Germline-derived CDR1 and CDR2 are SGHNT and YYREEE (reference sequence). The CDR3 consists of 16 residues. V shed 0 bases, J shed 0 bases, and the junction held 5 bases outside the gene matches. The CDR3 is CASSLGPGGSNYGYTF. The DNA for the CDR3 is TGTGCCAGCAGCTTGGGACCAGGGGGGTCTAACTATGGCTACACCTTC.

This clone was seen just once. V is TRBV28 and J is TRBJ2-1; possibly TRBD2 for D (6 bases). CDR1 and CDR2 from the germline V gene are MDHEN and SYDVKM. The germline V and J ends were trimmed by 10 bases and 1 base, with 20 bases remaining between them. This CDR3 has 16 residues. The chain's CDR3 is CATRPGGSGSYNEQFF. Here the CDR3 DNA reads TGTGCCACACGCCCCGGTGGTAGCGGTTCCTACAATGAGCAGTTCTTC.

The V call is TRBV13, the J call TRBJ2-7; possible D gene TRBD2, 5 bases. V shed 6 bases and J shed 3 bases, with 12 bases lying between them. The length of the CDR3 is 13 residues. Germline loops: CDR1 PRHDT, CDR2 FYEKMQ (reference sequence). CDR3 bases: TGTGCCAGCAGGAAGGGAGCTAACTACGAGCAGTACTTC. Its translation: CASRKGANYEQYF.

The V and J genes are TRBV18 and TRBJ2-1; 8 nucleotides align to TRBD1. Germline V gives CDR1 KGHSH, CDR2 LQKENI. The V and J ends lost 3 bases and 6 bases, in that order; junction bases with no gene match: 10. This CDR3 is 16 amino acids long. CDR3 loop: CASSPDRAIEANEQFF. CDR3 DNA sequence: TGTGCCAGCTCACCGGACAGGGCAATTGAGGCCAATGAGCAGTTCTTC.

This clone was observed a single time. V and J are TRBV5-4 and TRBJ2-6; 10 positions match TRBD2. This CDR3 region has 16 residues. Germline CDR1 reads SGHNT; CDR2 reads YYREEE (reference sequence). V dropped 6 bases and J dropped 2; count of bases not matched to a gene: 5. CDR3 region: CASTSSGRAGANVLTF. CDR3 bases: TGTGCCAGCACTTCCAGCGGGAGGGCTGGGGCCAACGTCCTGACTTTC.

This clone was counted a single time. The chain carries TRBV5-4 and TRBJ2-5, with 11 nucleotides matching TRBD2. The germline V gene has CDR1 SGHNT and CDR2 YYREEE (reference sequence). The CDR3 totals 17 residues. Trimming cost V 0 bases and J 4 bases; bases outside gene matches: 8. In DNA form, the CDR3 reads TGTGCCAGCAGCTTGGGTCCTAGCGGGGGGATATCAGAGACCCAGTACTTC. The encoded protein is CASSLGPSGGISETQYF.

The V call is TRBV18, the J call TRBJ1-6; 8 positions match TRBD1. CDR3 length: 14 amino acids. Germline V gene sequence: CDR1 KGHSH, CDR2 LQKENI. V lost 1 base and J lost 10; bases outside the gene matches: 3. CDR3 bases: TGTGCCAGCTCACCACAGACAGGGGTATCACCCCTCCACTTT. Its protein is CASSPQTGVSPLHF.

The chain has TRBV11-3 and TRBJ2-2; D perhaps matches TRBD2 (5 bases). V was pared by 5 bases and J by 2 bases, with 12 bases between. CDR1 and CDR2 from the germline V gene are SGHNT and YENEEA. The CDR3 has 15 amino acids. In nucleotides, the CDR3 is TGTGCCAGCAGCCCGGGCGGGCGCAACACCGGGGAGCTGTTTTTT. Encoded protein: CASSPGGRNTGELFF. Combining the CDR3 with reference TRBV11-3 and TRBJ2-2 gives the whole variable domain EAGVVQSPRYKIIEKKQPVAFWCNPISGHNTLYWYLQNLGQGPELLIRYENEEAVDDSQLPKDRFSAERLKGVDSTLKIQPAELGDSAVYLCASSPGGRNTGELFFGEGSRLTVL.